This record covers a single TCR beta chain. Its matching antigen is unknown. This record comes from a study of vaccination effects on CD4 cells after COVID-19. Study-level background: Vaccination of participants consisted of two doses of either the BNT162b2 or mRNA-1273 vaccine.

ViraFEST used viral peptide pools to expand antigen-specific CD4+ T cells before sequencing. On roughly day 10 of culture, CD4+ T cells were separated out. According to the study, vaccine recipients showed no prior SARS-CoV-2 infection and negative nucleocapsid antibodies. Culturing of more than 1.5 million PBMC per well took place with roughly 10 IU/ml IL-2 and about 9.3 ug/ml peptides. Some clones are missing from TCRdb's copy, which holds only in-frame ones; the method was immunoSEQ multiplex PCR. The repertoire holds roughly 19,000 clones, with over 65% as singletons. The CDR3 contains 14 residues. The germline V gene has CDR1 SNHLY and CDR2 FYNNEI. V shed 6 bases and J 7 bases; nucleotides not matched to a gene: 6. Study-wide points: Clones from infection and from vaccination both contracted markedly late after vaccination.

The source is a human donor who received a COVID-19 vaccine. The chain carries TRBV2 and TRBJ1-4; 9 positions agree with TRBD1. This specimen consisted of CD4+ T cells from PBMCs cultured with HCoV-NL63 spike peptides, obtained before COVID-19 vaccination. CDR3: CASRTGGVGEKLFF. As DNA, the CDR3 is TGTGCCAGCAGAACAGGGGGCGTCGGTGAAAAACTGTTTTTT. Variable domain in full (rest from reference TRBV2 and TRBJ1-4): EPEVTQTPSHQVTQMGQEVILRCVPISNHLYFYWYRQILGQKVEFLVSFYNNEISEKSEIFDDQFSVERPDGSNFTLKIRSTKLEDSAMYFCASRTGGVGEKLFFGSGTQLSVL.